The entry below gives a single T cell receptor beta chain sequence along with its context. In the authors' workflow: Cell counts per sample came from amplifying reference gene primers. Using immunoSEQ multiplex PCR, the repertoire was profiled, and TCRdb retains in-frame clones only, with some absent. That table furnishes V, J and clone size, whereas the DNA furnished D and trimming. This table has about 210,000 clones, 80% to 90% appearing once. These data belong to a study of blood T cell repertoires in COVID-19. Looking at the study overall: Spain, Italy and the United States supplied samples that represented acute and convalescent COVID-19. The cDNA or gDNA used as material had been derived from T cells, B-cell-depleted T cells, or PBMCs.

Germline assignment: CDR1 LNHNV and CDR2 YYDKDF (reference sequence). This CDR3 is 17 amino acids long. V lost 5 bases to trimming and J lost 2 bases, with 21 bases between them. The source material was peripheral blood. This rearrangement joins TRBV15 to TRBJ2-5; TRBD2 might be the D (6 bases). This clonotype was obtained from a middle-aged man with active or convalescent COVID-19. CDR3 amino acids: CATSAYHPGLLQETQYF. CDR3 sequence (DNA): TGTGCCACCAGCGCCTACCATCCGGGACTGCTACAAGAGACCCAGTACTTC.